These T cell receptor beta chains were read from a single sample in a study of T cell responses to AZD1222 COVID-19 vaccine. Only in-frame clones appear in the TCRdb table, and some are missing; sequencing was by immunoSEQ multiplex PCR. This repertoire shows about 91,000 clones, 70% to 90% found once; its top ten account for roughly a fifth. The starting material was peripheral blood, obtained on day 0 of AZD1222 vaccination. The receptor set was obtained from an adult in good health. CDR3s include the opening cysteine and the closing phenylalanine or tryptophan. Fields, in order: J gene, clone size, V gene, D gene, CDR3 protein, CDR3 DNA. The D gene is left open where the match is weak. Rows may omit the clone size; those that give it use once, few, many or a size class.

>TRBJ2-2|-|TRBV2|-
CASSRGLTGELFF
TGTGCCAGCAGTAGAGGCCTGACCGGGGAGCTGTTTTTT
>TRBJ2-3|-|TRBV2|TRBD1
CASQTGATDTQYF
TGTGCCAGCCAGACAGGGGCTACAGATACGCAGTATTTT
>TRBJ1-2|-|TRBV7-9|-
CATRGPGHTNYGYTF
TGTGCCACTCGGGGCCCGGGACACACTAACTATGGCTACACCTTC
>TRBJ1-5|once|TRBV19|-
CASERGSVRGNQPQHF
TGTGCCAGCGAGAGGGGGAGCGTCCGCGGCAATCAGCCCCAGCATTTT
>TRBJ1-4|-|TRBV4-1|-
CASSHSGALNEKLFF
TGCGCCAGCAGCCACTCAGGGGCCCTAAATGAAAAACTGTTTTTT
>TRBJ2-1|-|TRBV7-2|-
CASSLEFSREQFF
TGTGCCAGCAGCTTAGAATTTTCGCGTGAGCAGTTCTTC
>TRBJ1-2|-|TRBV10-3|-
CAISAFSGPPRSYGYTF
TGTGCCATCAGTGCGTTTAGTGGACCGCCCAGGTCCTATGGCTACACCTTC
>TRBJ1-1|-|TRBV7-8|-
CASSPRGNTEAFF
TGTGCCAGCAGCCCCAGGGGGAACACTGAAGCTTTCTTT
>TRBJ2-5|-|TRBV9|-
CASSAETGQSWETQYF
TGTGCCAGCAGCGCCGAGACCGGACAAAGCTGGGAGACCCAGTACTTC
>TRBJ1-5|-|TRBV27|-
CASSLQGWSNQPQHF
TGTGCCAGCAGTCTACAGGGATGGAGCAATCAGCCCCAGCATTTT
>TRBJ1-2|few|TRBV4-1|-
CASSQDSVNYGYTF
TGCGCCAGCAGCCAAGATTCCGTTAACTATGGCTACACCTTC
>TRBJ1-2|-|TRBV5-1|-
CASSPFFGGDYGYTF
TGCGCCAGCAGCCCTTTCTTCGGGGGGGACTATGGCTACACCTTC
>TRBJ1-1|-|TRBV2|TRBD1
CASSDVEGASGTEAFF
TGTGCCAGCAGTGATGTGGAGGGGGCGTCGGGCACTGAAGCTTTCTTT
>TRBJ2-6|once|TRBV7-3|TRBD1
CASSFTGALFSSGANVLTF
TGTGCCAGCAGCTTTACAGGGGCCCTCTTTAGCTCTGGGGCCAACGTCCTGACTTTC
>TRBJ2-6|-|TRBV3-1/TRBV3-2|-
CASSQRVGANVLTF
TGTGCCAGCAGCCAAAGGGTCGGGGCCAACGTCCTGACTTTC
>TRBJ2-4|-|TRBV10-1|TRBD1
CASNPTGVPKNIQYF
TGCGCCAGCAACCCGACAGGGGTTCCCAAAAACATTCAGTACTTC
>TRBJ1-1|-|TRBV7-6|-
CASSSRLGMNTEAFF
TGTGCCAGCAGCTCGCGGCTCGGCATGAACACTGAAGCTTTCTTT
>TRBJ2-1|-|TRBV7-2|-
CASSLGPAGPSSYNEQFF
TGTGCCAGCAGCTTAGGGCCTGCGGGGCCGAGCTCCTACAATGAGCAGTTCTTC
>TRBJ1-5|-|TRBV4-1|TRBD1
CASSQGLGQGPRPQHF
TGCGCCAGCAGCCAAGGACTAGGACAGGGCCCTCGGCCCCAGCATTTT
>TRBJ1-4|few|TRBV19|TRBD1
CATKLQGGNEKLFF
TGTGCCACCAAGTTACAGGGGGGAAACGAAAAACTGTTTTTT
>TRBJ1-4|-|TRBV6-5|-
CASSYSSRGEKLFF
TGTGCCAGCAGTTACTCGAGCCGGGGAGAAAAACTGTTTTTT
>TRBJ1-2|-|TRBV27|-
CASWTPGRLPYGYTF
TGTGCCAGCTGGACCCCGGGGAGACTCCCCTATGGCTACACCTTC
>TRBJ2-7|-|TRBV11-2|-
CASSLGAVPAYEQYF
TGTGCCAGCAGCTTAGGGGCAGTCCCCGCCTACGAGCAGTACTTC
>TRBJ2-5|-|TRBV6-5|-
CASRRSNSQETQYF
TGTGCCAGCAGAAGGAGTAACAGCCAAGAGACCCAGTACTTC
>TRBJ1-3|-|TRBV9|-
CASSVGVGRTVSGNTIYF
TGTGCCAGCAGCGTAGGTGTGGGGAGGACCGTCTCTGGAAACACCATATATTTT
>TRBJ1-5|-|TRBV19|TRBD1
CASSMGQRYQPQHF
TGTGCCAGTAGTATGGGACAGCGTTATCAGCCCCAGCATTTT
>TRBJ2-5|-|TRBV28|-
CASRSALETQYF
TGTGCCAGCAGGTCAGCCCTGGAGACCCAGTACTTC
>TRBJ2-2|-|TRBV27|-
CASRRQPNTGELFF
TGTGCCAGCAGGCGACAGCCCAACACCGGGGAGCTGTTTTTT
>TRBJ1-2|few|TRBV7-9|-
CASSATGGAYTF
TGTGCCAGCAGCGCCACCGGGGGCGCCTACACCTTC
>TRBJ1-1|once|TRBV7-2|-
CASSADSKALAEAFF
TGTGCCAGCAGCGCGGACAGCAAGGCTCTCGCTGAAGCTTTCTTT
>TRBJ2-3|-|TRBV7-2|-
CASRSEYLLTDTQYF
TGTGCCAGCCGATCGGAGTACCTTTTAACGGATACGCAGTATTTT
>TRBJ1-5|-|TRBV6-4|-
CASSELLGQPQHF
TGTGCCAGCAGTGAGTTGTTAGGGCAGCCCCAGCATTTT
>TRBJ1-2|few|TRBV7-9|-
CASSSQGNYGYTF
TGTGCCAGCAGCTCCCAGGGCAACTATGGCTACACCTTC
>TRBJ1-1|-|TRBV19|-
CASSMSPGPGTEAFF
TGTGCCAGTTCAATGAGCCCGGGACCTGGGACTGAAGCTTTCTTT
>TRBJ1-2|-|TRBV7-9|-
CASSTWDSLGYGYTF
TGTGCCAGCAGCACCTGGGACTCTCTTGGCTATGGCTACACCTTC
>TRBJ2-4|once|TRBV28|-
CASSFQGVKNIQYF
TGTGCCAGCAGTTTCCAAGGAGTCAAAAACATTCAGTACTTC
>TRBJ2-7|-|TRBV28|-
CASSLDTSGEQYF
TGTGCCAGCAGTCTCGATACGAGCGGCGAGCAGTACTTC
>TRBJ1-6|-|TRBV28|-
CASVSRNSPLHF
TGTGCCAGCGTTTCGAGAAATTCACCCCTCCACTTT
>TRBJ1-5|-|TRBV12-1|-
CASSPSRGERRVCNQPQHF
TGTGCCAGCAGCCCCAGTAGAGGGGAACGTAGGGTCTGCAATCAGCCCCAGCATTTT
>TRBJ2-1|-|TRBV7-2|-
CASSLRLATPGEQFF
TGTGCCAGCAGCTTAAGGCTAGCAACGCCGGGTGAGCAGTTCTTC
>TRBJ1-2|-|TRBV6-6|TRBD1
CASSPGTGRGYGYTF
TGTGCCAGCAGTCCCGGGACAGGACGGGGGTATGGCTACACCTTC
>TRBJ2-1|-|TRBV11-2|-
CARRGRGGPYNEQFF
TGTGCCCGCAGGGGGAGGGGGGGCCCCTACAATGAGCAGTTCTTC
>TRBJ1-6|-|TRBV27|TRBD1
CASSSGQINNSPLHF
TGTGCCAGCAGTTCGGGACAGATAAATAATTCACCCCTCCACTTT
>TRBJ1-2|-|TRBV7-2|-
CASSIDTYGYTF
TGTGCCAGCAGCATCGACACCTATGGCTACACCTTC
>TRBJ1-2|once|TRBV7-9|-
CASSLGGKPYGYTF
TGTGCCAGCAGCTTGGGGGGCAAACCCTATGGCTACACCTTC
>TRBJ2-7|-|TRBV18|TRBD2
CASSSTTSGGANEQYF
TGTGCCAGCTCATCGACTACTAGCGGGGGAGCTAACGAGCAGTACTTC
>TRBJ1-2|-|TRBV5-1|-
CASSLARGEDGYTF
TGCGCCAGCAGCTTGGCCAGGGGCGAGGATGGCTACACCTTC
>TRBJ2-5|-|TRBV7-2|TRBD2
CASSFRSGGQETQYF
TGTGCCAGCAGCTTTCGTAGCGGGGGTCAAGAGACCCAGTACTTC
>TRBJ1-4|-|TRBV5-1|-
CASSLVGAPATNEKLFF
TGCGCCAGCAGCTTGGTCGGGGCCCCCGCAACTAATGAAAAACTGTTTTTT
>TRBJ2-7|few|TRBV18|-
CASSPQESYEQYF
TGTGCCAGCTCACCTCAGGAGTCCTACGAGCAGTACTTC
>TRBJ2-7|-|TRBV7-9|TRBD1
CASSLGPGQLSSYEQYF
TGTGCCAGCAGCTTAGGCCCGGGACAGCTATCCTCCTACGAGCAGTACTTC
>TRBJ1-1|-|TRBV4-2|-
CASSQDEGWGDTEAFF
TGTGCCAGCAGCCAAGATGAGGGATGGGGGGATACTGAAGCTTTCTTT
>TRBJ2-7|-|TRBV18|-
CASSQSSGYEQYF
TGTGCCAGCTCGCAGTCCTCAGGGTACGAGCAGTACTTC
>TRBJ2-5|-|TRBV7-2|TRBD2
CASSPYRDAGGPRETQYF
TGTGCCAGCAGCCCTTATCGGGACGCGGGGGGGCCTCGAGAGACCCAGTACTTC
>TRBJ1-3|-|TRBV7-8|-
CASSVSAGVGNTIYF
TGTGCCAGCAGCGTCAGCGCAGGGGTTGGAAACACCATATATTTT